This T cell receptor (beta chain) was documented in a study of cytomegalovirus exposure and HLA in healthy donors. The study ran its PCR with 60 Vbeta and 13 Jbeta primers. This table comes from immunoSEQ multiplex PCR, and its TCRdb copy is limited to in-frame clones, with some not included. The sample carries approximately 190,000 clones, roughly an eighth recorded once. Germline V gene sequence: CDR1 MNHNS, CDR2 SASEGT. The CDR3 sequence is 15 residues long. Trimming removed 3 bases from V and 2 bases from J; junction bases left unmatched: 6. Study-level findings and limits: The study labeled about 160 TCR beta chains cytomegalovirus-associated.

At sampling all donors were nominally healthy, likely with unrecorded immune exposures. Turning to this clone: Its cognate antigen is unknown.

The sample was PBMCs. This clonotype originated in a man between 45 and 60 years old in good health and CMV-seropositive. This chain connects TRBV6-1 to TRBJ2-5; 7 bases agree with TRBD2. Here the CDR3 reads CASSDQRGRQETQYF. CDR3 coding DNA: TGTGCCAGCAGTGATCAGCGGGGTCGACAAGAGACCCAGTACTTC.